The 2 T cell receptor beta chains given below trace back to one sample, sequenced in a study of T cell changes during pregnancy in multiple sclerosis. The assay was immunoSEQ multiplex PCR, and TCRdb's table has in-frame clones only and misses some. The sample lists 69,000 or so clones, over 75% seen once, with under 0.35% in the top ten. The sequencing used CD4+ T cells from peripheral blood mononuclear cells, collected in the third trimester of pregnancy. The origin of the receptors is a female donor in good health, enrolled as a control in a pregnancy study.

This chain joins TRBV5-4 and TRBJ2-1; D gene unclear. Germline loops: CDR1 SGHNT, CDR2 YYREEE (reference sequence). Between the trimmed V and J ends, which lost 1 base and 2 bases, there was a span of 13 bases. The CDR3 spans 16 residues. The CDR3 region is CASSLSATAAYNEQFF. The CDR3 coding sequence is TGTGCCAGCAGCTTGAGCGCTACGGCTGCCTACAATGAGCAGTTCTTC. Full variable domain (outside the CDR3, taken from reference TRBV5-4 and TRBJ2-1): ETGVTQSPTHLIKTRGQQVTLRCSSQSGHNTVSWYQQALGQGPQFIFQYYREEENGRGNFPPRFSGLQFPNYSSELNVNALELDDSALYLCASSLSATAAYNEQFFGPGTRLTVL.

This sequence joins TRBV2 and TRBJ1-2, with 9 bases aligning to TRBD1. The CDR3 loop spans 14 amino acids. The germline V gene encodes CDR1 SNHLY and CDR2 FYNNEI. V lost 8 bases and J lost 8; bases outside the gene matches: 12. CDR3 nucleotide sequence: TGTGCCAGCCGACGGGACAGGGAAGTAAAAGGCTACACCTTC. Protein product: CASRRDREVKGYTF.